This TCR beta chain originates from a study of vaccination effects on CD4 cells after COVID-19 (dated by TCRdb to 2021 to 2024). Notes on the research overall: The ViraFEST assay stimulated PBMC with viral peptide pools and then used TCR sequencing to identify antigen-specific CD4+ T cell clonotypes by expansion. Participants received two doses of either the BNT162b2 or the mRNA-1273 mRNA SARS-CoV-2 vaccine. Pre-vaccine samples were collected from two convalescent patients 16 days and one week before the first dose, corresponding to 142 and 148 days after COVID-19 diagnosis. A few million PBMC per well were cultured in IMDM with approximately 5% human AB serum, roughly 10 IU/ml IL-2 and gentamicin, plus 10 ug/ml peptides. SARS-CoV-2 spike-specific CD4+ TCR repertoires were compared before and after mRNA vaccination in COVID-19 convalescent patients and in infection-naive vaccine recipients. The full study included 10 COVID-19 convalescent patients and a few SARS-CoV-2-naive healthy vaccine recipients. Cultures from other donors in the study were sequenced using the Oncomine TCR Beta short-read assay on an Illumina iSeq 100. The full study reports these points: The study was limited by a small number of convalescent patients, and early post-infection timepoints were lacking. Marked clonal contraction was observed in both infection-induced and vaccine-induced clones at late post-vaccination timepoints, consistent with waning T cell responses. In convalescent patients, the post-vaccine spike-reactive repertoire consisted mainly of new vaccine-induced clones, largely distinct from infection-induced clones.

V is cut by 3 bases and J by 3 bases, and the space between the germline ends is 8 bases. From the cysteine through the phenylalanine, the CDR3 covers 13 amino acids. Here the CDR3 DNA is all that survives: 39 bases in frame from base 1. CDR1 and CDR2 are drawn from the germline V gene: SNHLY, FYNNEI. After about 9 days of culture, CD4+ T cells were isolated with the EasySep CD4+ T cell isolation kit. Convalescent patients had PCR-confirmed SARS-CoV-2 infection between March and December 2020, before Alpha, Beta and Delta variants emerged in the United States. Half of the culture medium was replaced with fresh IL-2-containing medium on days 3 and 7. Each peptide stimulation condition was cultured in triplicate wells unless otherwise noted. Using Ficoll-Paque Plus gradient centrifugation, PBMC were separated from whole blood and then either used fresh or cryopreserved at -140C. The QIAamp micro DNA kit was used to extract genomic DNA from the cultured CD4+ T cells.

The library was made by the immunoSEQ multiplex PCR assay. DNA from the CD4+ T cells that had been cultured and isolated underwent TCR beta CDR3 sequencing. Concerning the study's data processing: Non-productive TCR sequences were removed and reads were trimmed to the CDR3 region, keeping CDR3s of at least 7 amino acids. Antigen-specific clonotypes were identified with the MANAFEST web app by comparing expansion in peptide wells against reference cultures. To count as positive, a clone had to show expansion at FDR<0.05 compared with the reference and with all other wells, an odds ratio above 5, and a frequency above 0.1% in two replicate wells. A clonotype was defined as cross-reactive if the clonotype was significantly expanded both in SARS-CoV-2 spike wells and in at least one common cold coronavirus spike condition. CDR3 similarity was assessed by Levenshtein distance using the stringdist R package, and unrooted trees were constructed with ape in R 3.6.1. As stored in TCRdb, this immuneACCESS dataset retains in-frame rearrangements with V and J assigned. A fraction of the clones does not appear; measured against another copy, unresolved V genes explain less than half of the discrepancy, and the remainder lacks a known reason. For V, J and clone size, that table is used; D and trimming come from the DNA. The sample records about 45,000 clones, roughly 80% of which are singletons. Approximately 8.6% of the sample lies in the top ten.

Worth noting for this clone: Its antigen is not yet known. There are no base qualities to consult, and no much larger clone falls within one base.

This TCR came from a human donor who had a prior SARS-CoV-2 infection. The sequence joins TRBV2 to TRBJ2-5; matching of 6 bases hints at TRBD1 as the D gene. Sequenced material: CD4+ T cells from PBMCs cultured without peptide, taken before COVID-19 vaccination. This receptor has the CDR3 CASSENREETQYF. The nucleotide sequence is given as TGTGCCAGCAGTGAGAACAGGGAAGAGACCCAGTACTTC.